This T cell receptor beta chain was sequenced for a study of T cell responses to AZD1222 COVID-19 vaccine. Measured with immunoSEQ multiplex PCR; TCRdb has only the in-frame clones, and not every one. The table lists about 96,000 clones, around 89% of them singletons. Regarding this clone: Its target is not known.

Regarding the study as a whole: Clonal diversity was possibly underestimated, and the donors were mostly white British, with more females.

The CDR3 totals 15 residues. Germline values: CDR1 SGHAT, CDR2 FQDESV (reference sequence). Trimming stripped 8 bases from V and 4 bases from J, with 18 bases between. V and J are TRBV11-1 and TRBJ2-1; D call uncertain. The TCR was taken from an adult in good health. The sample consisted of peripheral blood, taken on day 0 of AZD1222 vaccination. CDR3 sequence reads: CASSKPGLRYNEQFF. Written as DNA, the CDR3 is TGTGCCAGCTCCAAACCGGGCCTCCGTTACAATGAGCAGTTCTTC.